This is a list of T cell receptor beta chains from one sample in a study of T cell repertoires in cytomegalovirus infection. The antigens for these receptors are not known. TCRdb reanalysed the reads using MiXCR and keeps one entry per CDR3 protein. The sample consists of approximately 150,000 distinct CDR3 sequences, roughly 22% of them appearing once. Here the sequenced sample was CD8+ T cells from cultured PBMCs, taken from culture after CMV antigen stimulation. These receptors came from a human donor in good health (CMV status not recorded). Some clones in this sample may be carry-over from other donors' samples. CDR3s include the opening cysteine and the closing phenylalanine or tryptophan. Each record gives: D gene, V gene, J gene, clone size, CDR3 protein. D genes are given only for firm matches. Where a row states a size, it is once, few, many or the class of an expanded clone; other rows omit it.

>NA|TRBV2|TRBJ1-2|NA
CASSESQGNGYTF
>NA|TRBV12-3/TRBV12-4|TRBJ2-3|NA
CASSLRATDTQYF
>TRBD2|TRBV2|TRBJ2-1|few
CASKETSGGAHEQFF
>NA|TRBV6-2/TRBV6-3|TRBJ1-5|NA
CASSYLGGGCFSQPQHF
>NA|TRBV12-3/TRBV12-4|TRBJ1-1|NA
CASTGQSSEAFF
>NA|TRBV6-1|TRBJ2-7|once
CASSQLQGLDEQYF
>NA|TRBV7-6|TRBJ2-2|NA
CASSPGRTGELFF
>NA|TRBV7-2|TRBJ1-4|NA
CASSLRPGTTNEKLFF
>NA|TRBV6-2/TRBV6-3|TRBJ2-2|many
CASGLYGELFF
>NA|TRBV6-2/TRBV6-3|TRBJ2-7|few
CASSIDRTYEQYF
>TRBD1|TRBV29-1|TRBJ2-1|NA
CSVGGGQGARYNEQFF
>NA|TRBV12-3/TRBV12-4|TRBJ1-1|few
CASSSPGALTEAFF
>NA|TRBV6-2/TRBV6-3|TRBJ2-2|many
CASSYLDTGELFF
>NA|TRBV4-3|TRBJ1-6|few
CASSHGQGQQNSPLHF
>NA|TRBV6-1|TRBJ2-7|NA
CASSEDVRSYEQYF
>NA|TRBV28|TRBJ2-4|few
CASSNLDGVGNIQYF
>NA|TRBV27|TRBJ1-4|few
CASSLNGAPEKLFF
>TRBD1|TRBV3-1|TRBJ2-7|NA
CASSPPPGQAIYEQYF
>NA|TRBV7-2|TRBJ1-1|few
CASSGFGANTEAFF
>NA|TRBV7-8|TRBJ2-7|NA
CASSLTLGQVHEQYF
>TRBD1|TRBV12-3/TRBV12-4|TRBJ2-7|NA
CASSLIGQDEQYF
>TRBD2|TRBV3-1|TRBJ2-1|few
CASSQVWTSGDNEQFF
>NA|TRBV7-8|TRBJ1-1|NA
CASTKEGSEAFF
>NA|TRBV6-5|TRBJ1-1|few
CASSYGGGNTEAFF
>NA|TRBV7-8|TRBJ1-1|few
CASSLKAAGWEAFF
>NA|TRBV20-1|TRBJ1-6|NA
CSARDPTGLSSPLHF
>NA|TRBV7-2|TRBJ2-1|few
CASSSPVGNYNEQFF
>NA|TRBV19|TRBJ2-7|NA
CASSISGEIYEQYF
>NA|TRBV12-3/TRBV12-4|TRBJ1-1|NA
CASSHQNNEAFF
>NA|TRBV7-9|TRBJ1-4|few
CASRAEGANEKLFF
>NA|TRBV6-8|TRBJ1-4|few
CASSSSQGKGEKLFF
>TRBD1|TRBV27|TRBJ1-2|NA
CASSLDRANYGYTF
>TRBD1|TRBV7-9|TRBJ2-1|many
CASSFPRTGTINEQFF
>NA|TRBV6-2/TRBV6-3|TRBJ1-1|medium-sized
CASSYEVTTEAFF
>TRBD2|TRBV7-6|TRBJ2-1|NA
CASSSERGGFREQFF
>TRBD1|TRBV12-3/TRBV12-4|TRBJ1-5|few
CASSSTTGGNQPQHF
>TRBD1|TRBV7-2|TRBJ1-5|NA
CASSFRQGRGGQPQHF
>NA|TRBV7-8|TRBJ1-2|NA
CASSLETEANYGYTF
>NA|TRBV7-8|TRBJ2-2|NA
CASSTDVVVGELFF
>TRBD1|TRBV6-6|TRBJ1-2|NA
CASSYPGQGRDGYTF
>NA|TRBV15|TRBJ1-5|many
CATRTDGYQPQHF
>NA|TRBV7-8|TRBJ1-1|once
CASSPSGEGEAFF
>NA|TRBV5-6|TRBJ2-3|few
CASSIGMGASTDTQYF
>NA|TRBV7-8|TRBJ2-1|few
CASSFLPAEQFF
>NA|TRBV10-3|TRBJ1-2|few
CAISEGYTNYGYTF
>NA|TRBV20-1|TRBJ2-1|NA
CSAREPRNNEQFF
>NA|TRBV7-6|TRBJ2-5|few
CASSRGETQYF
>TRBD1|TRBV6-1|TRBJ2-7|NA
CASSVDRGLYEQYF
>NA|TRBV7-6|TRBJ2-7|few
CASSWGDSYEQYF
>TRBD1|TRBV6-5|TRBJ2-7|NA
CASSYTRDRADEQYF
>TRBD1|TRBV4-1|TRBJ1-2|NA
CASSLKGAGGYTF